Given below is one TCR beta chain in context. Assay: immunoSEQ multiplex PCR; the TCRdb copy retains only in-frame clones and omits some. The sample contains tens of thousands of clones, about four fifths of which appear only once. The record originates from a study of neoadjuvant anti-PD-1 for oral cavity cancer. Across the whole study: Patients mostly received three to four biweekly nivolumab doses at 3 mg/kg before surgery.

After removal of 0 bases from V and 4 bases from J, the junction contained 5 bases not matched to a gene. Germline loops: CDR1 MNHNS, CDR2 SASEGT. The CDR3 has 16 amino acids. This chain joins TRBV6-1 and TRBJ2-7, with TRBD1 matching over 11 bases. Sequencing was performed on PBMCs, taken before nivolumab (anti-PD-1) treatment. This receptor was identified in a person between 40 and 79 years old with oral cavity squamous cell carcinoma. The CDR3 bases are TGTGCCAGCAGTGAAGCGGGGGACAGGGGGTGGTACGAGCAGTACTTC. Translated, it gives CASSEAGDRGWYEQYF.